The 4 T cell receptor beta chains presented below share a single source sample, sequenced in a study of blood T cell repertoires in COVID-19. Sequencing used immunoSEQ multiplex PCR; TCRdb keeps in-frame clones, though not all of them. The sample contains about 150,000 clones, 87% of which appear only once. The sample comprised peripheral blood. The receptor source for this set is a woman aged 60-75 years with active or convalescent COVID-19.

The chain couples TRBV7-9 to TRBJ2-1; D might be TRBD2 (6 bases). CDR1 and CDR2 from the germline V gene are SEHNR and FQNEAQ (reference sequence). V lost 1 base and J 8 bases, leaving 15 bases between the germline ends. The CDR3 is made up of 15 amino acids. CDR3: CASSLGASTSHEQFF. DNA of the CDR3: TGTGCCAGCAGCTTAGGGGCTAGTACTAGCCATGAGCAGTTCTTC.

The gene calls are TRBV11-2 and TRBJ1-2; TRBD1 agrees at 10 bases. CDR1 SGHAT and CDR2 FQNNGV come from the germline V gene. The J segment lost 4 bases and the V segment lost 4 bases, leaving 6 bases of the junction unmatched. The CDR3 extends over 15 amino acids. The CDR3 here is CASSWGTGALYGYTF. CDR3 bases: TGTGCCAGCAGCTGGGGGACAGGGGCACTCTATGGCTACACCTTC. The whole variable domain, filled in from reference TRBV11-2 and TRBJ1-2, reads EAGVAQSPRYKIIEKRQSVAFWCNPISGHATLYWYQQILGQGPKLLIQFQNNGVVDDSQLPKDRFSAERLKGVDSTLKIQPAKLEDSAVYLCASSWGTGALYGYTFGSGTRLTVV.

This chain connects TRBV15 to TRBJ1-1, with TRBD1 matching 7 bases. The CDR3 loop spans 15 amino acids. Germline CDR1 LNHNV, CDR2 YYDKDF (reference sequence). V gave up 11 bases and J gave up 1 base; unmatched junction bases: 13. As DNA, the CDR3 is TGTGCCCTCCGAGCGACGGGACAGCCGAACACTGAAGCTTTCTTT. Amino acid sequence: CALRATGQPNTEAFF.

The gene calls are TRBV7-9 and TRBJ2-7; a weak D match, TRBD1 (6 bases). CDR1 and CDR2 from the germline V gene are SEHNR and FQNEAQ (reference sequence). The CDR3 extends over 13 amino acids. Trimming cost V 1 base and J 5 bases, with 9 bases left between them. CDR3 sequence reads: CASSLGQVHEQYF. The CDR3 DNA sequence: TGTGCCAGCAGCTTAGGACAGGTCCACGAGCAGTACTTC.